This T cell receptor (beta chain) was found in a study of long-term antiretroviral therapy in people with HIV. Study observations and caveats: Transplant-donor-level diversity was not reached after ART, though diversity increased.

Survey level was the resolution at which the v3.0 immunoSEQ assay ran. Clones were sequenced by immunoSEQ multiplex PCR, and TCRdb holds only the in-frame ones, with some missing. Of over 6,500 clones in the sample, roughly 74% are singletons; the top ten hold 7.5%. A word on this clone: Its matching antigen is unknown.

The length of the CDR3 is 16 residues. V lost 2 bases and J 3 bases, leaving 14 bases between the germline ends. The germline V gene has CDR1 MDHEN and CDR2 SYDVKM. The J gene is TRBJ2-1, the V gene TRBV28; no definite D call. The input for sequencing was unsorted PBMCs, taken 0.1 years before starting antiretroviral therapy. The origin of this receptor is a man younger than 35 with HIV. The CDR3 loop reads CASSLAAYQIYNEQFF. For the CDR3, the DNA is TGTGCCAGCAGTTTAGCGGCCTACCAAATCTACAATGAGCAGTTCTTC.